Presented here are 15 T cell receptor beta chains from one specimen sequenced in a study of cytomegalovirus exposure and HLA in healthy donors. PCR involved 60 Vbeta and 13 Jbeta primers. The repertoire was sequenced with immunoSEQ multiplex PCR; TCRdb's copy has only in-frame clones and lacks some. The sample shows about 130,000 clones, and 2% sits with its ten largest clones. The sample consisted of PBMCs. The receptors originated from a woman aged 55-69 years in good health and CMV-seronegative.

The J gene is TRBJ2-7, the V gene TRBV10-2; TRBD1 matches at 7 bases. Germline V gene sequence: CDR1 WSHSY, CDR2 SAAADI. Trimming took 1 base from V and 3 from J; bases not matched to a gene: 6. The CDR3 consists of 15 residues. Written as DNA, the CDR3 is TGCGCCAGCAGTGAGTACCCTGACAGGGTCTACGAGCAGTACTTC. This codes for CASSEYPDRVYEQYF.

The rearrangement joins TRBV4-1 to TRBJ2-7, with 14 bases aligning to TRBD2. V gave up 0 bases and J gave up 4 bases; unmatched junction bases: 5. CDR1 and CDR2 from the germline V gene are MGHRA and YSYEKL. The CDR3 consists of 17 residues. The CDR3 sequence is CASSQDRLAGGRYEQYF. The CDR3 coding sequence is TGCGCCAGCAGCCAAGATAGACTAGCGGGGGGGAGGTACGAGCAGTACTTC.

The chain is built from TRBV28 and TRBJ1-3; a possible D gene is TRBD1 (5 bases). The CDR3 contains 13 residues. Per germline, CDR1 MDHEN and CDR2 SYDVKM. Deletions cut 5 bases from V and 7 bases from J, with 12 bases between. This CDR3 reads CASSRQLANTIYF. The DNA of the CDR3 is TGTGCCAGCAGTCGACAGTTGGCGAACACCATATATTTT.

V and J are TRBV10-1 and TRBJ2-1; TRBD2 matches at 15 bases. The CDR3 is 15 residues long. The germline gives CDR1 WNHNN, CDR2 SYGVQD (reference sequence). J lost 6 bases, V lost 8 bases, and 5 bases had no gene match. In DNA, the CDR3 is TGCGCCAGCGGGGGGACTAGCGGGAGGATCAATGAGCAGTTCTTC. It codes for CASGGTSGRINEQFF.

Written as DNA, the CDR3 is TGCGCCAGCAGCCAAGATCGGGGCACAGATACGCAGTATTTT. Its protein is CASSQDRGTDTQYF. The chain uses TRBV4-1 and TRBJ2-3, with D unresolved. Looked up from germline, CDR1 is MGHRA and CDR2 is YSYEKL. V dropped 0 bases and J dropped 1 base, with 5 bases sitting between them. The CDR3 runs 14 residues.

As to this clone: Other DNA sequences in the same sample also yield this CDR3. The chain recombines TRBV5-1 with TRBJ2-7; 8 bases are a match to TRBD1. This CDR3 has 16 residues. CDR1 and CDR2 from the germline V gene are SGHRS and YFSETQ. Losses at the gene ends were 0 bases for V and 5 bases for J; bases not matched to a gene: 10. CDR3 protein: CASSLAFRTGYHEQYF. The CDR3 DNA follows: TGCGCCAGCAGCTTGGCCTTCCGGACAGGGTATCACGAGCAGTACTTC.

Comment on this clone: The junction shows a germline mismatch at one end, possibly a read error. The V call is TRBV5-1, the J call TRBJ2-5, with 8 positions matching TRBD1. The CDR3 totals 15 residues. Germline loops: CDR1 SGHRS, CDR2 YFSETQ. The CDR3 loop is CTSSLSQGAGETQYF. The CDR3 DNA reads TGCACCAGCAGCTTGAGTCAGGGGGCAGGGGAGACCCAGTACTTC.

V and J are TRBV6-1 and TRBJ2-2, with unresolved D. The CDR3 extends over 14 amino acids. V was pared by 5 bases and J by 5 bases, with 12 bases between. Germline CDR1 is MNHNS and CDR2 is SASEGT. The CDR3 DNA follows: TGTGCCAGCAGTTATGGGCAGGTAACCGGGGAGCTGTTTTTT. Translated: CASSYGQVTGELFF.

The genes are TRBV7-9 and TRBJ1-1; tentative D call: TRBD1 (5 bases). CDR1 and CDR2 from the germline V gene are SEHNR and FQNEAQ (reference sequence). Trimming shortened V by 3 bases and J by 4 bases, and 15 bases separated the two germline ends. The CDR3 length is 15 residues. CDR3 nucleotides: TGTGCCAGCAGCTTCCCCGGGCCGGGGGGCACTGAAGCTTTCTTT. It specifies CASSFPGPGGTEAFF.

The chain couples TRBV2 to TRBJ1-4; D gene ambiguous. Germline assignment: CDR1 SNHLY and CDR2 FYNNEI. The CDR3 length is 14 residues. Trimming cost V 8 bases and J 2 bases, with 12 bases left between them. The CDR3 nucleotides read TGTGCCAGCTCCGAGTTTCGGACTAATGAAAAACTGTTTTTT. It yields the protein CASSEFRTNEKLFF.

The J gene is TRBJ2-2, the V gene TRBV2; 12 positions agree with TRBD2. The CDR3 consists of 19 residues. CDR1 and CDR2 from the germline V gene are SNHLY and FYNNEI. V lost 7 bases and J lost 4; bases outside the gene matches: 16. The DNA for the CDR3 is TGTGCCAGCATACCGTCGGCTAGCGGGAGGGCCGCGGTCACCGGGGAGCTGTTTTTT. It yields the protein CASIPSASGRAAVTGELFF.

This chain connects TRBV7-9 to TRBJ1-5; D ambiguous. V lost 5 bases and J lost 3, with 8 bases in between. CDR3 length: 13 residues. CDR1 SEHNR and CDR2 FQNEAQ come from the germline V gene (reference sequence). Here the CDR3 reads CASSRIDNQPQHF. The CDR3 region has the DNA TGTGCCAGCAGCAGAATAGACAATCAGCCCCAGCATTTT.

The chain is built from TRBV7-3 and TRBJ2-2, with D possibly being TRBD2 (6 bases). CDR3 length: 16 amino acids. V lost 1 base to trimming and J lost 5 bases, with 14 bases between them. Germline values: CDR1 SGHTA, CDR2 FQGTGA. The CDR3 DNA sequence: TGTGCCAGCAGCTTAATGTCCATCGCGGGGACCGGGGAGCTGTTTTTT. Translating it yields CASSLMSIAGTGELFF.

This rearrangement joins TRBV4-2 to TRBJ2-3; the match to TRBD2 covers 8 bases. Per the germline V gene, CDR1 is LGHNA and CDR2 is YNFKEQ. This CDR3 is 15 amino acids long. Trimming took 0 bases from V and 10 from J; bases not matched to a gene: 9. CDR3 in amino acids: CASSQDQGLALAQYF. In nucleotides, the CDR3 is TGTGCCAGCAGCCAAGATCAAGGACTAGCTCTTGCGCAGTATTTT.

As to this clone: Relative to the germline gene, one junction end is altered; a read error may explain this. The chain employs TRBV7-7 and TRBJ2-7, with 11 bases identical to TRBD1. This CDR3 has 14 amino acids. Germline loops: CDR1 SSHAT, CDR2 FNYEAQ (reference sequence). The CDR3 protein is CASSPGTGGYEQYF. The CDR3 DNA reads TGTGCTAGCAGCCCCGGGACAGGGGGCTACGAGCAGTACTTC.